The 16 T cell receptor beta chains presented below share a single source sample, sequenced in a study of cytomegalovirus exposure and HLA in healthy donors (dated by TCRdb to 2016 to 2017). Library prep was done by the immunoSEQ multiplex PCR assay. For the multiplex PCR, a mixture combining 60 forward primers for TCR Vbeta segments and 13 reverse primers for TCR Jbeta segments was used. This is the immuneACCESS table as TCRdb keeps it, with only in-frame sequences that have V and J called. A part of the clones is gone; compared with another copy, unresolved V genes explain less than half, and the rest is unexplained. This sample lists under 150,000 clones; roughly 77% were detected once. The top ten clonotypes cover roughly 1.8% of the sample. Sequencing was done on a sample of PBMCs. The receptors were gathered from a man aged 18 to 30 in good health and CMV-seronegative.

V is TRBV6-1 and J is TRBJ2-2; tentative D call: TRBD1 (5 bases). Germline loops: CDR1 MNHNS, CDR2 SASEGT. V lost 2 bases and J 6 bases, leaving 7 bases between the germline ends. The CDR3 loop spans 13 amino acids. CDR3 amino acids: CASSEQGAGELFF. DNA for the CDR3: TGTGCCAGCAGTGAACAGGGTGCCGGGGAGCTGTTTTTT.

V is TRBV9 and J is TRBJ1-1, with D perhaps TRBD1 (5 bases). The V and J ends lost 4 bases and 4 bases respectively, with 14 bases between them. There are 14 residues in the CDR3. Per the germline V gene, CDR1 is SGDLS and CDR2 is YYNGEE. The CDR3 is CASSSSQGPTEAFF. The DNA of the CDR3 is TGTGCCAGCAGCTCCTCGCAGGGCCCCACTGAAGCTTTCTTT.

Here the CDR3 reads CASSVGAGTYEQYF. DNA of the CDR3: TGTGCCAGCAGCGTAGGAGCGGGGACCTACGAGCAGTACTTC. The chain links TRBV9 to TRBJ2-7, with 7 bases identical to TRBD2. This CDR3 has 14 amino acids. The V gene's germline CDR1 is SGDLS and CDR2 YYNGEE. Germline trimming cut 0 bases from V and 2 bases from J; bases unmatched to any gene: 2.

V usage is TRBV9 and J usage is TRBJ2-7; possibly TRBD2 for D (5 bases). V shed 0 bases and J shed 0 bases, with 10 bases lying between them. Germline V gene sequence: CDR1 SGDLS, CDR2 YYNGEE. The CDR3 contains 15 residues. The CDR3 bases are TGTGCCAGCAGCGTAGGCTCGGGGAGCTCCTACGAGCAGTACTTC. As protein: CASSVGSGSSYEQYF.

About this clone: At the DNA level, this CDR3 is encoded by other sequences in the same sample as well. The rearrangement uses TRBV11-3 and TRBJ2-3; no clear D. The CDR3 loop spans 15 amino acids. Germline values: CDR1 SGHNT, CDR2 YENEEA. V was clipped by 2 bases and J by 0 bases, with 9 bases between them. In DNA, the CDR3 is TGTGCCAGCAGCTTAAGAGGTGCCAGCACAGATACGCAGTATTTT. This sequence encodes CASSLRGASTDTQYF.

V and J are TRBV7-7 and TRBJ1-3, with 7 bases identical to TRBD1. J was trimmed by 0 bases and V by 5 bases; bases with no gene match: 10. The CDR3 loop spans 17 amino acids. Germline V gene lookup returns CDR1 SSHAT and CDR2 FNYEAQ (reference sequence). The DNA of the CDR3 is TGTGCCAGCAGCCACCAAGGACAGGCAGTCTCTGGAAACACCATATATTTT. It is translated as CASSHQGQAVSGNTIYF.

This clone was found a few times. The genes are TRBV13 and TRBJ2-7, with 7 nucleotides matching TRBD1. Trimming cost V 7 bases and J 0 bases; bases outside gene matches: 3. There are 13 residues in the CDR3. Germline loops: CDR1 PRHDT, CDR2 FYEKMQ (reference sequence). The CDR3 loop reads CASKTGNSYEQYF. The CDR3 DNA reads TGTGCCAGCAAGACAGGGAACTCCTACGAGCAGTACTTC.

The genes are TRBV29-1 and TRBJ1-2; the D gene is possibly TRBD1 (6 bases). CDR1 is SQVTM, CDR2 ANQGSEA, per germline. The germline V and J ends were trimmed by 2 bases and 6 bases, with 13 bases remaining between them. This CDR3 spans 13 amino acids. CDR3 nucleotide sequence: TGCAGCGTTGAAACGTGGACAGAGGATGGCTACACCTTC. It encodes CSVETWTEDGYTF.

The rearrangement joins TRBV5-4 to TRBJ1-6; D is perhaps TRBD1 (5 bases). The CDR3 is 16 amino acids. V lost 0 bases to trimming and J lost 3 bases, with 10 bases between them. Germline lookup yields CDR1 SGHNT and CDR2 YYREEE (reference sequence). CDR3 region: CASSLVGAFYNSPLHF. The DNA of the CDR3 is TGTGCCAGCAGCTTGGTAGGGGCCTTCTATAATTCACCCCTCCACTTT.

The rearrangement links TRBV19 to TRBJ2-7, with 9 bases matching TRBD2. V lost 6 bases and J lost 5; bases outside the gene matches: 5. The CDR3 is made up of 13 amino acids. Per germline, CDR1 LNHDA and CDR2 SQIVND (reference sequence). Here the CDR3 reads CASSERGDDEQYF. The CDR3 bases are TGTGCCAGTAGCGAGCGGGGGGACGACGAGCAGTACTTC.

The V and J genes are TRBV7-9 and TRBJ1-4; 7 positions match TRBD1. Trimming took 5 bases from V and 14 from J; bases not matched to a gene: 11. Germline CDR1 SEHNR, CDR2 FQNEAQ (reference sequence). This CDR3 comprises 13 residues. CDR3 protein: CASSAPGGTVLFF. The CDR3 DNA reads TGTGCCAGCAGCGCCCCGGGGGGGACAGTTCTGTTTTTT.

As to this clone: A read error may account for a junction end that differs from germline. The CDR3 reads CASSLLNSRKTIYF. DNA of the CDR3: TGTGCCAGCAGCTTGTTGAACAGTAGAAAGACCATATATTTT. The chain uses TRBV5-4 and TRBJ1-3, with D unclear. The CDR3 runs 14 residues. The germline CDR1 and CDR2 sequences are SGHNT and YYREEE (reference sequence).

The chain carries TRBV2 and TRBJ1-5; tentative D call: TRBD1 (6 bases). CDR3 size: 13 residues. In germline, CDR1 is SNHLY, CDR2 FYNNEI. The V gene lost 2 bases and the J gene lost 11 bases, with 13 bases spanning the gap. CDR3 sequence: CASSENRDGAQHF. For the CDR3, the DNA is TGTGCCAGCAGTGAAAACAGGGACGGGGCCCAGCATTTT.

The chain couples TRBV5-1 to TRBJ1-2; TRBD1 agrees at 7 bases. Trimming removed 3 bases from V and 0 bases from J; junction bases left unmatched: 5. From germline, CDR1 is SGHRS and CDR2 YFSETQ. This CDR3 is 15 amino acids long. CDR3 protein: CASSSTGSPNYGYTF. In nucleotides, the CDR3 is TGCGCCAGCAGCTCGACAGGGAGTCCTAACTATGGCTACACCTTC. Looking up the rest from reference TRBV5-1 and TRBJ1-2 gives the full variable domain: KAGVTQTPRYLIKTRGQQVTLSCSPISGHRSVSWYQQTPGQGLQFLFEYFSETQRNKGNFPGRFSGRQFSNSRSEMNVSTLELGDSALYLCASSSTGSPNYGYTFGSGTRLTVV.

This clone was seen a handful of times. The V call is TRBV7-2, the J call TRBJ2-2; the D gene is possibly TRBD1 (5 bases). In germline, CDR1 is SGHTA, CDR2 FQGNSA. The CDR3 is 15 amino acids. Trimming cost V 4 bases and J 5 bases, with 14 bases left between them. The CDR3 DNA follows: TGTGCCAGCAGCTCGCAGGGCGATTTTACCGGGGAGCTGTTTTTT. This codes for CASSSQGDFTGELFF.

V usage is TRBV7-9 and J usage is TRBJ2-5, with TRBD1 matching 9 bases. CDR1 SEHNR and CDR2 FQNEAQ come from the germline V gene (reference sequence). Unmatched junction bases numbered 4, after V lost 6 bases and J lost 2 bases. The CDR3 runs to 14 residues. CDR3: CASRTDRGQETQYF. The CDR3 DNA sequence: TGTGCCAGCAGGACGGACAGGGGACAAGAGACCCAGTACTTC.